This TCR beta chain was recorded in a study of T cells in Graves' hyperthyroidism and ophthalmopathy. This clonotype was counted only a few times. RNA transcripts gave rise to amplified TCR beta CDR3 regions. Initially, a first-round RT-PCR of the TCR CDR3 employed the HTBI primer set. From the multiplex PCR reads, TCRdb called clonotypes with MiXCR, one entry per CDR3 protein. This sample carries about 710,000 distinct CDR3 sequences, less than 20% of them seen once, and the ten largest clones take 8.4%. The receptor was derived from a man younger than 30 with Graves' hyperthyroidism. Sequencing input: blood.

CDR3 sequence: CASRRGDRGREEQYF. CDR3 coding DNA: TGTGCCAGCAGGCGGGGGGACAGGGGGCGCGAAGAGCAGTACTTC. The rearrangement joins TRBV11-2 to TRBJ2-7; TRBD1 matches at 12 bases. V was pared by 6 bases and J by 7 bases, with 10 bases of the junction left unmatched. In germline, CDR1 is SGHAT, CDR2 FQNNGV. The CDR3 has 15 residues.